The T cell receptor (beta chain) under discussion was sequenced for a study of blood T cells in healthy people across ages. Across the study: About one barcoded beta molecule per two T cells came from capture by template switching. Regarding the study as a whole: Per-million-T-cell TCR beta diversity fell roughly linearly with age. Diversity estimates from one million T cells were considered underestimates. Lack of knowledge of donor CMV status possibly confounded expanded clonotype changes.

Next came a second PCR, run for about 6 to 12 cycles, which used a sample-barcoded 5' primer along with a J-beta primer mix. One entry per CDR3 protein results from TCRdb running MiXCR on the 5' RACE reads. The table lists roughly 860,000 distinct CDR3 sequences, around 62% of them singletons, with around a quarter in the top ten. Germline lookup yields CDR1 SGDLS and CDR2 YYNGEE. The CDR3 totals 14 residues. The V end was cut by 0 bases, the J end by 4 bases, with 11 bases between. A note on this clonotype: The antigen remains undetermined.

This chain uses TRBV9 with TRBJ2-7; no firm D call. The TCR comes from a young man in good health. The sequenced material came from blood. The CDR3 loop reads CASSVETLGYEQYF. The CDR3 DNA is TGTGCCAGCAGCGTAGAAACACTGGGATACGAGCAGTACTTC.